This T cell receptor beta chain was observed in a study of blood T cell repertoires in COVID-19. Study as a whole: Collection of acute and convalescent COVID-19 samples took place in the United States, Italy and Spain.

This CDR3 spans 14 amino acids. The germline CDR1 and CDR2 sequences are SGHRS and YFSETQ. V shed 4 bases, J shed 4 bases, and the junction held 6 bases outside the gene matches. As originally analysed: Estimated nucleated cell counts came from reference gene primer amplification. The protocol was immunoSEQ multiplex PCR, while the TCRdb copy is restricted to in-frame clones and leaves out a portion. The V and J calls and clone size were taken over from that table, and D and trimming were inferred from the DNA. This table has about 250,000 clones, around 83% appearing once. The sequencing input was peripheral blood. The origin of this receptor is a woman in her thirties or forties who had recovered from COVID-19. This rearrangement joins TRBV5-1 to TRBJ2-3; 7 bases are a match to TRBD1. CDR3 DNA: TGCGCCAGCAGCACCAGGGGGTTATCAGATACGCAGTATTTT. As protein: CASSTRGLSDTQYF. Full variable domain (outside the CDR3, taken from reference TRBV5-1 and TRBJ2-3): KAGVTQTPRYLIKTRGQQVTLSCSPISGHRSVSWYQQTPGQGLQFLFEYFSETQRNKGNFPGRFSGRQFSNSRSEMNVSTLELGDSALYLCASSTRGLSDTQYFGPGTRLTVL.